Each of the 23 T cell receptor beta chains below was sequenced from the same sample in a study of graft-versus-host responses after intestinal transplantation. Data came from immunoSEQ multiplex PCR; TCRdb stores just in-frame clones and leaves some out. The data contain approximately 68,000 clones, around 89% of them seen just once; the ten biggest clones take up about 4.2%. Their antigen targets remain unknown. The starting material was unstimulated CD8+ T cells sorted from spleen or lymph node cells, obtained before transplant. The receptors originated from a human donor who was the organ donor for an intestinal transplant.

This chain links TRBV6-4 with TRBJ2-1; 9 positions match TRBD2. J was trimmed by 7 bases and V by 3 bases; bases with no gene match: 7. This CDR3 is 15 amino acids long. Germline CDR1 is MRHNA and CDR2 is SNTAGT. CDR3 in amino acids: CASSESSGDLNEQFF. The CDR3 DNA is TGTGCCAGCAGTGAGTCTAGCGGGGACTTGAATGAGCAGTTCTTC.

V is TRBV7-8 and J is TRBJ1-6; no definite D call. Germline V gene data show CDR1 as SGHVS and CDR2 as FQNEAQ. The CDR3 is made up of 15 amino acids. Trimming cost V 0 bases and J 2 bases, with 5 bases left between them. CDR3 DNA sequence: TGTGCCAGCAGCTTAGCACACCCCTATAATTCACCCCTCCACTTT. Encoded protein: CASSLAHPYNSPLHF.

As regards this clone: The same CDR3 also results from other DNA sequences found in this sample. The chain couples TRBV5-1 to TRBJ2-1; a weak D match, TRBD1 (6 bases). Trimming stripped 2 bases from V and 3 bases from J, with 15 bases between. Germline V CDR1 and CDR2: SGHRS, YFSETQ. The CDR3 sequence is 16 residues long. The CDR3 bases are TGCGCCAGCAGCTTCGAAGGGCAGGGGCACTACAATGAGCAGTTCTTC. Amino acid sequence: CASSFEGQGHYNEQFF.

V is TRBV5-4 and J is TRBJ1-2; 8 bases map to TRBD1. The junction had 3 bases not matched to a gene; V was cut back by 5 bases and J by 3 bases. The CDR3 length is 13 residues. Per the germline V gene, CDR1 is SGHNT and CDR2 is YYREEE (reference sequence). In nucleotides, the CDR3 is TGTGCCAGCAGGCAACAGGGGGACTATGGCTACACCTTC. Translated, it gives CASRQQGDYGYTF.

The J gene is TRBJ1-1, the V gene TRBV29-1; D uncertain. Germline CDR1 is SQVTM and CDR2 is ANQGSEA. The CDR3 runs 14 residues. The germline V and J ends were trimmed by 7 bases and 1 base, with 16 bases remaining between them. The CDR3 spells CSGTTDIGNTEAFF. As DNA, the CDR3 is TGCAGCGGAACCACAGATATAGGGAACACTGAAGCTTTCTTT.

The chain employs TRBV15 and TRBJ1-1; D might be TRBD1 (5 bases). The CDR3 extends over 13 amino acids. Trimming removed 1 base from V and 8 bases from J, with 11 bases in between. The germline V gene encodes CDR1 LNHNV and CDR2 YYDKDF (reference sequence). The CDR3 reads CATSRAGGTEAFF. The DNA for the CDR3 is TGTGCCACCAGCAGAGCGGGGGGGACGGAAGCTTTCTTT.

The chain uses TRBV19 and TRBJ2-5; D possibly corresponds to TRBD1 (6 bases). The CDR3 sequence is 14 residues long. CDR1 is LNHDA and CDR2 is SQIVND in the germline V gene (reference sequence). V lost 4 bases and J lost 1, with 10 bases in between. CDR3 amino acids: CASSTGQFQETQYF. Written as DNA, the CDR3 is TGTGCCAGTAGTACCGGACAGTTCCAAGAGACCCAGTACTTC.

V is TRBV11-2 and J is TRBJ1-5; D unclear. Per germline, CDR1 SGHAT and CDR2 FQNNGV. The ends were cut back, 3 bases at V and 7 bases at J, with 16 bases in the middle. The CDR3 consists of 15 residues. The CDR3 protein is CASSFATGLGQPQHF. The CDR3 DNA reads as TGTGCCAGCAGCTTCGCTACGGGGTTAGGGCAGCCCCAGCATTTT.

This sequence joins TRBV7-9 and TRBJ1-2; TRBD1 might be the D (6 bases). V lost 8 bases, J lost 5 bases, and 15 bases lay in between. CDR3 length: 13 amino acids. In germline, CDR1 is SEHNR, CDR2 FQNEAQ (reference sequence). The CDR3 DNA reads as TGTGCCAGCCAGGGTACAGGGATTTATGGCTACACCTTC. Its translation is CASQGTGIYGYTF.

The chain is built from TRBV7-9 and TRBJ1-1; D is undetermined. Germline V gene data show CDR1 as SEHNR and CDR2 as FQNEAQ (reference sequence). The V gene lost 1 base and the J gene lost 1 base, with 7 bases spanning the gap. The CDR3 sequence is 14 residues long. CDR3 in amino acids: CASSLVSENTEAFF. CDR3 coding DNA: TGTGCCAGCAGCTTAGTATCAGAGAACACTGAAGCTTTCTTT.

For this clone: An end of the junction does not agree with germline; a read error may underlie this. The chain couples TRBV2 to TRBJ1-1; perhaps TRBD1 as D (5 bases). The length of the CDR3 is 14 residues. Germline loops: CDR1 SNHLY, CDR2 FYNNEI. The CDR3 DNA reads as TGTGCCAGCAGCGAAGAGGGGACTAACACTGAAGCTTTCTTT. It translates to CASSEEGTNTEAFF.

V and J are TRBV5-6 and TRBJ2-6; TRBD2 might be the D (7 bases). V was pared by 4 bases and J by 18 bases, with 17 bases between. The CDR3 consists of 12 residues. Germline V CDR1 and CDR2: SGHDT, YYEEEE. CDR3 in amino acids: CASSAGGGASTF. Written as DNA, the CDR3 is TGTGCCAGCAGCGCTGGCGGGGGCGCTTCGACTTTC.

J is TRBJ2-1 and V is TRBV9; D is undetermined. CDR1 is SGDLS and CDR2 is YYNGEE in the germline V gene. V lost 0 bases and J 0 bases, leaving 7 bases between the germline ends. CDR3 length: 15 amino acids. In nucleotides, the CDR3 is TGTGCCAGCAGCGTAGTACAGAACTCCTACAATGAGCAGTTCTTC. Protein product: CASSVVQNSYNEQFF.

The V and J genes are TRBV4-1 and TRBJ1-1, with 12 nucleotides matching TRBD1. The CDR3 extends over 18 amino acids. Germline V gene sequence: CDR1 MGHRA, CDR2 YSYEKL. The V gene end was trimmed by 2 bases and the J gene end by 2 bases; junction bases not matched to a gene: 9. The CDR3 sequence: CASSQHRDRGPKNTEAFF. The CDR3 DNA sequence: TGCGCCAGCAGCCAACACCGGGACAGGGGGCCTAAAAACACTGAAGCTTTCTTT.

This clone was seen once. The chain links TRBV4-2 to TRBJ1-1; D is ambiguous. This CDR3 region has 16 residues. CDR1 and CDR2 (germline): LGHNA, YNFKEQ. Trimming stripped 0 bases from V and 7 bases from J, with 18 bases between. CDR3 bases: TGTGCCAGCAGCCAAGAAATCGTGGCGGGGAGAGATGAAGCTTTCTTT. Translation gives CASSQEIVAGRDEAFF.

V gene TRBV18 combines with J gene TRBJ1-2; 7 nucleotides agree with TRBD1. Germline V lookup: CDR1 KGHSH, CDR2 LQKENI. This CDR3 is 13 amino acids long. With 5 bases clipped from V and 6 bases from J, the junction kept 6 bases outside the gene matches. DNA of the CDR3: TGTGCCAGCTCAGCTACAGGGGCGCATGGCTACACCTTC. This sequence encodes CASSATGAHGYTF.

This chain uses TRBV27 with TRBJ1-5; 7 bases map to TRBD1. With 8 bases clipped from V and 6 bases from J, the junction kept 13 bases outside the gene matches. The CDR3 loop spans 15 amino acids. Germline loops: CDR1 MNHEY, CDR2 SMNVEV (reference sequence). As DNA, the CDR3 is TGTGCCAGCGGTAAGGGGACAGTGTCAAGTCAGCCCCAGCATTTT. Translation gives CASGKGTVSSQPQHF.

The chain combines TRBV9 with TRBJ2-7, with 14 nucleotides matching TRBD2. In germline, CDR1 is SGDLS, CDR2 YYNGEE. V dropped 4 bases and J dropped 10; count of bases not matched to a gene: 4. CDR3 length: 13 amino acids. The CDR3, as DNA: TGTGCCAGCAGCACGGGACTAGCGGGGGATCAGTACGTC. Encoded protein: CASSTGLAGDQYV.

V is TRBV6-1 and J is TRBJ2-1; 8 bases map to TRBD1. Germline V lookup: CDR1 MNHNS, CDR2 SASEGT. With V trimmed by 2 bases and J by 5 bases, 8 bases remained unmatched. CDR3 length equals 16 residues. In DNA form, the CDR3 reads TGTGCCAGCAGTGAACGGACAGGGATTGTGGACAATGAGCAGTTCTTC. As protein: CASSERTGIVDNEQFF.

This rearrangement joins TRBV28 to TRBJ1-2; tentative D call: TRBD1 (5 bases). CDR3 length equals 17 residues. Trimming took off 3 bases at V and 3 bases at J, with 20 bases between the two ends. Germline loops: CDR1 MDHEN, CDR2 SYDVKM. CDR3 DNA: TGTGCCAGCAGTTTTCATTTCCGCGCTCGGGGGGACTATGGCTACACCTTC. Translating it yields CASSFHFRARGDYGYTF.

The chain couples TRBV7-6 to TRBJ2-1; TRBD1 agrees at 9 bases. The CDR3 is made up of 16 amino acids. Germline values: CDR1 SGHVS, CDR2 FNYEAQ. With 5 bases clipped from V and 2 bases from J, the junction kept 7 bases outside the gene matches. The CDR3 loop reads CASSQTTGGPYNEQFF. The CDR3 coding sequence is TGTGCCAGCAGCCAAACGACAGGGGGACCCTACAATGAGCAGTTCTTC.

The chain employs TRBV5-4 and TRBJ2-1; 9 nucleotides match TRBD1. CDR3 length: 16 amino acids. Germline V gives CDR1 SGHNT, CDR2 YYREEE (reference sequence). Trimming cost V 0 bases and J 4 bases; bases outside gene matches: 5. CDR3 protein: CASSLGGQGSYNEQFF. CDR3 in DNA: TGTGCCAGCAGCTTGGGAGGACAGGGGTCGTACAATGAGCAGTTCTTC.

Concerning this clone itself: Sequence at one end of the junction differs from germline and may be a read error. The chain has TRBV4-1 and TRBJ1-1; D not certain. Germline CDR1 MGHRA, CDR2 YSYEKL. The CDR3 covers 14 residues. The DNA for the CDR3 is TGCGCCAGCAGCATCGGGGTACGGAACGCTGAAGCTTTCTTT. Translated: CASSIGVRNAEAFF.